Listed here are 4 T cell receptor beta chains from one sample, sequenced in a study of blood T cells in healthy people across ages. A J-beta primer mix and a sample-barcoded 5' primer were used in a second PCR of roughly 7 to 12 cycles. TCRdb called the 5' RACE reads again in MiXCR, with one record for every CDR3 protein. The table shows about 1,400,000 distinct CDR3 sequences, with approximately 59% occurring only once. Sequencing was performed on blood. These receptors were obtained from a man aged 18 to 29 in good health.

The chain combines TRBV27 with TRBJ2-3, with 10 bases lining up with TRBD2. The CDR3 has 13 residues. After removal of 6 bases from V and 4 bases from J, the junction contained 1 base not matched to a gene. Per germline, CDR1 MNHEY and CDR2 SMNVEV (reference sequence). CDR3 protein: CASRLAGADTQYF. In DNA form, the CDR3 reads TGTGCCAGCAGGCTAGCGGGAGCAGATACGCAGTATTTT.

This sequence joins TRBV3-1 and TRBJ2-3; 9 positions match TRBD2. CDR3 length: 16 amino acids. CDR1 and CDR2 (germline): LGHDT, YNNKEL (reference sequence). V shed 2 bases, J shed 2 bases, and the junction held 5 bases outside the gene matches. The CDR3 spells CASSQFAGGNTDTQYF. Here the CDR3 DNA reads TGTGCCAGCAGCCAATTCGCGGGAGGGAACACAGATACGCAGTATTTT.

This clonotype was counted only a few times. This CDR3 is CASSLMLETQYF. The CDR3 DNA is TGTGCCAGCAGTTTAATGTTGGAGACCCAGTACTTC. The J gene is TRBJ2-5, the V gene TRBV12-3 or TRBV12-4; D unresolved. V lost 2 bases, J lost 5 bases, and 6 bases lay in between. The CDR3 is 12 residues long.

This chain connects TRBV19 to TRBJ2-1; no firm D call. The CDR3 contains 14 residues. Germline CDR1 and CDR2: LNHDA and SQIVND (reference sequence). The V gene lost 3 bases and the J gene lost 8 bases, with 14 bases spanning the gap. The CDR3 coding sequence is TGTGCCAGTAGTATCTGGCTCGGTGAGCATGAGCAGTTCTTC. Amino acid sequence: CASSIWLGEHEQFF.